Judged by frequency, the clone carrying this T cell receptor (beta chain) is medium-sized. The antigen is not known. The data are from a study of CXCR3-negative and CXCR3-positive naive CD8 T cells. Each TRB cDNA library was prepared by 5' RACE (with UMI labels). TCRdb re-called the 5' RACE reads, yielding one record per CDR3 amino acid sequence without DNA. The sample data list 4,500 to 5,500 distinct CDR3 sequences. Study-level findings and limits: No difference in surface CD5 was seen between naive subsets, and TCR strength was inferred from TRB CDR3 properties. More hydrophobic TRB CDR3s were found in CXCR3-positive naive cells than in CXCR3-negative naive cells.

In germline, CDR1 is SGHNT, CDR2 YYREEE (reference sequence). This CDR3 is 14 amino acids long. This receptor was identified in a human donor in good health. Some clones in this sample may be carry-over from other donors' samples. Material for sequencing was naive CXCR3+ CD8+ T cells from blood. The subset denotes: CD45RO-CCR7+CD27+CD95- naive CD8+ T cells expressing CXCR3 (TNR3+). The chain is built from TRBV5-4 and TRBJ2-1; TCRdb lists TRBD2, though no DNA is available to test this call. CDR3 sequence: CASFLAGSYNEQFF.